The TCR beta chain described here comes from a study of STAT5B mutations in CD4+ large granular lymphocyte leukemia. Background on the study: The CDR3 'QG' motif was associated with a particular HLA allele among healthy donors. Whole-study findings and limits: About 26% of private leukemic clonotypes occurred rarely in other patients' non-leukemic repertoires. Without putative leukemic clones, patient CD4-sorted repertoires remained more clonal than healthy CD4+ repertoires.

A note on this clone: The antigen is not known.

Measured with immunoSEQ multiplex PCR; TCRdb has only the in-frame clones, and not every one. The sample has fewer than 25,000 clones, 78% seen once; the top ten hold roughly 0.4%. The source of this sequence is a human donor in good health. Material: CD4+ T cells from blood buffy coats.

The CDR3 DNA reads TGCGCCAGCAGCTCCCGGGTGGAAGATACGCAGTATTTT. Amino acid sequence: CASSSRVEDTQYF. The chain uses TRBV5-1 and TRBJ2-3; D not resolved. The V end lost 3 bases, the J end lost 5 bases, and 10 bases lay between the germline ends. Germline V CDR1 and CDR2: SGHRS, YFSETQ. The CDR3 is 13 residues long.